These 20 T cell receptor beta chains were sequenced from one sample in a study of CD8 T cells in ankylosing spondylitis. TCRdb itself ran the 5' RACE reads through MiXCR, one entry per CDR3 protein. The table has hundreds of thousands of distinct CDR3 sequences, approximately 11% seen once. Whole-study results and caveats: Characteristic, it appeared, of ankylosing spondylitis blood was a TCR beta motif of roughly eight highly homologous variants.

Antigens of these TCRs are unknown. The sample was blood, either unsorted or a sorted T cell fraction (not recorded which). The receptor source for this set is a male donor with ankylosing spondylitis.

The J gene is TRBJ2-3, the V gene TRBV27, with D tentatively TRBD2 (6 bases). Per the germline V gene, CDR1 is MNHEY and CDR2 is SMNVEV (reference sequence). V lost 4 bases and J 6 bases, leaving 14 bases between the germline ends. The CDR3 runs 14 residues. CDR3 amino acids: CASSSSGGHDTQYF. The CDR3 nucleotides read TGTGCCAGCAGTTCCTCCGGGGGTCACGATACGCAGTATTTT.

This clonotype was seen more than once but under ten times. J is TRBJ2-7 and V is TRBV5-1; 8 nucleotides match TRBD1. After removal of 5 bases from V and 6 bases from J, the junction contained 7 bases not matched to a gene. CDR1 and CDR2 from the germline V gene are SGHRS and YFSETQ. The CDR3 runs to 13 residues. The CDR3 nucleotides are TGCGCCAGCAGGATAGACAGGGGCGGCGAGCAGTACGTC. It codes for CASRIDRGGEQYV.

The V call is TRBV29-1, the J call TRBJ1-2, with 7 nucleotides matching TRBD1. This CDR3 has 14 residues. Germline loops: CDR1 SQVTM, CDR2 ANQGSEA. The V and J ends lost 6 bases and 0 bases, in that order; junction bases with no gene match: 7. The CDR3: CSVRQGPSNYGYTF. The DNA for the CDR3 is TGCAGCGTCCGACAGGGACCTTCTAACTATGGCTACACCTTC.

This clonotype has at least ten counts. The chain recombines TRBV20-1 with TRBJ2-7; 8 bases fit TRBD2. This CDR3 spans 13 amino acids. Per the germline V gene, CDR1 is DFQATT and CDR2 is SNEGSKA (reference sequence). Trimming at V came to 6 bases and at J to 3 bases, leaving 7 bases not matched to a gene. The CDR3 nucleotides are TGCAGTGCCCGGAGGGGGACTAGCTACGAGCAGTACGTC. Translating it yields CSARRGTSYEQYV.

This clonotype was seen a single time. V is TRBV29-1 and J is TRBJ2-2; 8 nucleotides align to TRBD2. The V segment lost 4 bases and the J segment 4 bases; nucleotides outside the gene matches: 8. This CDR3 is built from 15 residues. The germline CDR1 and CDR2 sequences are SQVTM and ANQGSEA. The CDR3 bases are TGCAGCGTTGTAGGGGCGCTAGCGGGCACCGGGGAGCTGTTTTTT. Protein sequence: CSVVGALAGTGELFF.

This clonotype was observed a few times. The chain has TRBV12-3 or TRBV12-4 and TRBJ2-2; the match to TRBD2 covers 9 bases. Trimming removed 1 base from V and 4 bases from J; junction bases left unmatched: 7. CDR3 length equals 17 residues. CDR3: CASSLGLAARGTGELFF. The CDR3 nucleotides are TGTGCCAGCAGTTTAGGACTAGCGGCTCGTGGCACCGGGGAGCTGTTTTTT.

This clonotype occurred many times. J is TRBJ2-7 and V is TRBV11-2; 7 bases fit TRBD2. Trimming cost V 3 bases and J 7 bases; bases outside gene matches: 9. This CDR3 spans 14 amino acids. CDR1 is SGHAT, CDR2 FQNNGV, per germline. Here the CDR3 DNA reads TGTGCCAGCAGCTTTCCCAGCGGGGCTGGGGAGCAGTACTTC. Protein: CASSFPSGAGEQYF.

V usage is TRBV6-1 and J usage is TRBJ2-1, with 10 bases that match TRBD2. The CDR3 is 14 amino acids. Germline V lookup: CDR1 MNHNS, CDR2 SASEGT. V gave up 5 bases and J gave up 12 bases; unmatched junction bases: 10. This chain's CDR3 is CASSPGLAGDGQFF. As DNA, the CDR3 is TGTGCCAGCAGTCCCGGGCTAGCGGGAGATGGGCAGTTCTTC.

The sample holds a few counts of this clonotype. This chain connects TRBV12-3 or TRBV12-4 to TRBJ2-1; D ambiguous. The CDR3 extends over 15 amino acids. Trimming stripped 5 bases from V and 3 bases from J, with 14 bases between. CDR3 coding DNA: TGTGCCAGCAGTCGAGCACCGGCGGACTACAATGAGCAGTTCTTC. Translated, it gives CASSRAPADYNEQFF.

This chain uses TRBV21-1 with TRBJ2-1; the DNA was not used to check the table's D call, TRBD1. TRBV21-1 corresponds to a pseudogene. The CDR3 extends over 14 amino acids. CDR3 residues: CASSKGRTYNEQFF. The CDR3 nucleotides read TGTGCCAGCAGCAAGGGACGGACGTACAATGAGCAGTTCTTC.

This clonotype was counted between two and nine times. The chain is built from TRBV7-2 and TRBJ2-1, with D perhaps given as TRBD1 or TRBD2 (5 bases each). CDR3 length: 16 amino acids. Germline V lookup: CDR1 SGHTA, CDR2 FQGNSA. Trimming left V 0 bases short and J 2 bases short, with 11 bases between. The CDR3 DNA sequence: TGTGCCAGCAGCTTAGCGGTCGGGACCCCCTACAATGAGCAGTTCTTC. Its protein product is CASSLAVGTPYNEQFF.

This chain joins TRBV14 and TRBJ1-2; D unclear. The germline V gene encodes CDR1 SGHDN and CDR2 FVKESK. Trimming removed 3 bases at V and 6 bases at J, with 35 bases between. CDR3 length equals 21 residues. CDR3 amino acids: CASSHGSEAGFMRATVDGYTF. CDR3 DNA sequence: TGTGCCAGCAGCCACGGTTCCGAGGCTGGTTTTATGAGGGCGACGGTAGATGGCTACACCTTC.

This clonotype appeared many times. The chain links TRBV27 to TRBJ2-1, with 16 bases aligning to TRBD2. The CDR3 has 18 amino acids. V lost 5 bases, J lost 2 bases, and 6 bases stayed unmatched. CDR1 is MNHEY, CDR2 SMNVEV, per germline (reference sequence). CDR3 amino acids: CASSPGLAGGYAYNEQFF. Here the CDR3 DNA reads TGTGCCAGCAGTCCGGGACTAGCGGGAGGGTACGCCTACAATGAGCAGTTCTTC.

The V and J genes are TRBV14 and TRBJ1-1, with 9 bases lining up with TRBD1. Germline V gene data show CDR1 as SGHDN and CDR2 as FVKESK. The CDR3 is 17 amino acids. After removal of 7 bases from V and 2 bases from J, the junction contained 14 bases not matched to a gene. In DNA, the CDR3 is TGTGCCAGCACCGAGGCACAAAGGGACAGGGCTAACACTGAAGCTTTCTTT. Protein product: CASTEAQRDRANTEAFF.

This clonotype was counted only a few times. The rearrangement links TRBV29-1 to TRBJ1-3; D call uncertain. Germline CDR1 SQVTM, CDR2 ANQGSEA. Deletions cut 6 bases from V and 0 bases from J, with 9 bases between. The CDR3 consists of 13 residues. The DNA for the CDR3 is TGCAGCGTGGGAATCAGCTCTGGAAACACCATATATTTT. It yields the protein CSVGISSGNTIYF.

The chain recombines TRBV27 with TRBJ2-2, with TRBD1 matching 7 bases. The V and J ends lost 7 bases and 0 bases, in that order; junction bases with no gene match: 8. Per germline, CDR1 MNHEY and CDR2 SMNVEV (reference sequence). This CDR3 region has 16 residues. CDR3 protein: CASNLQGLANTGELFF. The DNA of the CDR3 is TGTGCCAGCAATCTACAGGGGCTAGCGAACACCGGGGAGCTGTTTTTT.

The chain couples TRBV2 to TRBJ2-1; no definite D call. Germline CDR1 is SNHLY and CDR2 is FYNNEI. The CDR3 totals 16 residues. Trimming pared 6 bases from V and 4 bases from J, leaving 19 bases between. CDR3 amino acids: CASRRSLDRTYNEQFF. The CDR3 DNA sequence: TGTGCCAGCAGGCGATCCCTCGACCGGACGTACAATGAGCAGTTCTTC.

This clonotype was counted many times. The chain is built from TRBV7-9 and TRBJ2-7; TRBD2 is a possible D gene (6 bases). CDR3 length: 14 amino acids. The V gene's germline CDR1 is SEHNR and CDR2 FQNEAQ (reference sequence). Trimming removed 5 bases from V and 1 base from J, with 12 bases in between. The CDR3 spells CASSGRLDSYEQYF. In DNA, the CDR3 is TGTGCCAGCAGCGGGAGACTAGATTCCTACGAGCAGTACTTC.

This chain uses TRBV11-2 with TRBJ1-4; D unresolved. Deletions cut 5 bases from V and 8 bases from J, with 12 bases between. The CDR3 is 13 amino acids. Germline CDR1 reads SGHAT; CDR2 reads FQNNGV. CDR3 bases: TGTGCCAGCAGCCAGTGGGCACGAGAAAAACTGTTTTTT. It yields the protein CASSQWAREKLFF.

This clonotype was detected a few times. The chain employs TRBV20-1 and TRBJ1-1; a possible D gene is TRBD1 (5 bases). With 3 bases removed from V and 5 bases from J, the gap between germline ends came to 10 bases. CDR3 size: 12 residues. Germline lookup yields CDR1 DFQATT and CDR2 SNEGSKA (reference sequence). The CDR3 spells CSARGWGTEAFF. The CDR3 region has the DNA TGCAGTGCTAGGGGGTGGGGGACTGAAGCTTTCTTT.